Shown below are 12 T cell receptor beta chains from a single sample sequenced in a study of metastatic and nonmetastatic thyroid tumors. Using MiXCR, TCRdb reanalyzed the PCR reads. The data hold roughly 45,000 clones, with 3% to 3.5% observed a single time. Thyroid surgery was preceded by no treatment in any patient. Material for sequencing was blood. Source of these receptors: a female donor with papillary thyroid cancer or a benign thyroid nodule (not recorded which). Some clones in this sample may be carry-over from other donors' samples.

This clone has ten or more counts. This chain joins TRBV6-1 and TRBJ2-1, with 9 bases aligning to TRBD2. The CDR3 is made up of 14 amino acids. CDR1 is MNHNS, CDR2 SASEGT, per germline. V gave up 5 bases and J gave up 6 bases; unmatched junction bases: 5. CDR3 nucleotide sequence: TGTGCCAGCAGTTGGGGACTAGCCACCAATGAGCAGTTCTTC. Translation gives CASSWGLATNEQFF.

This clone was seen a few times. This may be a read error, as it is one base from a much larger clone. The chain employs TRBV6-1 and TRBJ2-3; 10 bases agree with TRBD1. The V segment lost 3 bases and the J segment 2 bases; nucleotides outside the gene matches: 5. The CDR3 is 16 residues long. Germline V gene data show CDR1 as MNHNS and CDR2 as SASEGT. The CDR3 protein is CASSDWTGGITDTQYF. The CDR3 DNA reads as TGTGCCAGCAGTGATTGGACAGGGGGAATCACAGATACGCAGTATTTT.

This clone was picked up many times. The chain carries TRBV9 and TRBJ2-7, with no clear D. Trimming removed 2 bases from V and 0 bases from J, with 12 bases in between. The CDR3 contains 15 residues. The V gene's germline CDR1 is SGDLS and CDR2 YYNGEE. The CDR3 DNA reads as TGTGCCAGCAGCGTGGCCAGCGATAGCTCCTACGAGCAGTACTTC. Encoded protein: CASSVASDSSYEQYF.

In its sample, this clone was seen many times. The gene calls are TRBV7-6 and TRBJ2-5; D is unresolved. CDR3 length equals 11 residues. CDR1 and CDR2 (germline): SGHVS, FNYEAQ. V lost 8 bases to trimming and J lost 0 bases, with 4 bases between them. The CDR3: CASGYQETQYF. DNA for the CDR3: TGTGCCAGCGGGTACCAAGAGACCCAGTACTTC.

There are many counts of this clone. This rearrangement joins TRBV18 to TRBJ1-2; weak D call: TRBD1 (5 bases). The V end lost 2 bases, the J end lost 2 bases, and 12 bases lay between the germline ends. The CDR3 is 15 amino acids. The germline V gene has CDR1 KGHSH and CDR2 LQKENI. CDR3 region: CASSPGTGFNYGYTF. In nucleotides, the CDR3 is TGTGCCAGCTCACCAGGGACGGGGTTCAACTATGGCTACACCTTC.

This clone was detected many times. The chain uses TRBV11-3 and TRBJ2-6; D remains ambiguous. V was pared by 1 base and J by 7 bases, with 14 bases between. The CDR3 length is 16 residues. Germline CDR1 SGHNT, CDR2 YENEEA. In DNA, the CDR3 is TGTGCCAGCAGCTTAGGGTCCCAGCAAATTGCCAACGTCCTGACTTTC. Translation gives CASSLGSQQIANVLTF.

This clone was counted many times. V is TRBV25-1 and J is TRBJ2-5; D perhaps matches TRBD1 (6 bases). This CDR3 contains 15 residues. Germline V CDR1 and CDR2: MGHDK, SYGVNS. Trimming left V 4 bases short and J 4 bases short, with 16 bases between. The CDR3 loop is CASSGSDRRLETQYF. DNA of the CDR3: TGTGCCAGCAGTGGGTCCGACAGGCGCTTAGAGACCCAGTACTTC.

In nucleotides, the CDR3 is TGTGCCACCAGCAGAGATCGGGGGGAGAACACCGGGGAGCTGTTTTTT. Its protein product is CATSRDRGENTGELFF. The chain carries TRBV15 and TRBJ2-2, with 7 bases aligning to TRBD2. Losses at the gene ends were 0 bases for V and 1 base for J; bases not matched to a gene: 2. Germline loops: CDR1 LNHNV, CDR2 YYDKDF (reference sequence). The CDR3 spans 16 residues.

In this sample, this clone turned up many times. V is TRBV30 and J is TRBJ2-7, with D possibly matching TRBD1 (5 bases). The CDR3 loop spans 15 amino acids. Germline-derived CDR1 and CDR2 are GTSNPN and SVGIG (reference sequence). V was pared by 2 bases and J by 2 bases, with 16 bases between. The CDR3 DNA reads TGTGCCTGGAGTCCGATAGGGGTTCGCCCCTACGAGCAGTACTTC. This translates into CAWSPIGVRPYEQYF.

The rearrangement uses TRBV3-1 and TRBJ1-2, with TRBD1 matching 7 bases. The V gene's germline CDR1 is LGHDT and CDR2 YNNKEL (reference sequence). CDR3 size: 14 residues. J gave up 8 bases and V 8 bases, and 14 bases lay outside the gene matches. The CDR3 DNA reads as TGTGCCAGCCGCCGACAGGGAGGAGTAGGGGGCTACACCTTC. As protein: CASRRQGGVGGYTF.

This clone was found many times. This chain links TRBV6-1 with TRBJ1-4, with D uncertain. The CDR3 covers 14 residues. CDR1 and CDR2 (germline): MNHNS, SASEGT. Trimming cost V 6 bases and J 7 bases, with 15 bases left between them. The CDR3 sequence: CASSLELGSEKLFF. The CDR3 DNA reads as TGTGCCAGCAGCCTAGAACTGGGTTCTGAAAAACTGTTTTTT.

The table lists this clone with many counts. The chain links TRBV20-1 to TRBJ2-3; D is ambiguous. V lost 3 bases to trimming and J lost 4 bases, with 8 bases between them. The CDR3 loop spans 12 amino acids. Germline lookup yields CDR1 DFQATT and CDR2 SNEGSKA (reference sequence). CDR3 region: CSASPPPDTQYF. The CDR3 DNA follows: TGCAGTGCTAGTCCGCCGCCAGATACGCAGTATTTT.